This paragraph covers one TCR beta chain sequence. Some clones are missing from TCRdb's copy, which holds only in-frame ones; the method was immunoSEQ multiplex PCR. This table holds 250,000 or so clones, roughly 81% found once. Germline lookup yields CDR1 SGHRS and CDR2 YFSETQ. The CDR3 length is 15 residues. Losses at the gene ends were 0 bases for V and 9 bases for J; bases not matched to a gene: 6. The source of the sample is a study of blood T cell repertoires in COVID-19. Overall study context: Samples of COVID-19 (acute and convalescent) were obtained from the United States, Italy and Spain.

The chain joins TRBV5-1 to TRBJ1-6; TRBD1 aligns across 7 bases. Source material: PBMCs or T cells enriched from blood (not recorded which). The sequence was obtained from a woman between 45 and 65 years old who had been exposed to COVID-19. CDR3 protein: CASSLEGGAGSPLHF. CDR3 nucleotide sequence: TGCGCCAGCAGCTTGGAAGGGGGCGCAGGTTCACCCCTCCACTTT.